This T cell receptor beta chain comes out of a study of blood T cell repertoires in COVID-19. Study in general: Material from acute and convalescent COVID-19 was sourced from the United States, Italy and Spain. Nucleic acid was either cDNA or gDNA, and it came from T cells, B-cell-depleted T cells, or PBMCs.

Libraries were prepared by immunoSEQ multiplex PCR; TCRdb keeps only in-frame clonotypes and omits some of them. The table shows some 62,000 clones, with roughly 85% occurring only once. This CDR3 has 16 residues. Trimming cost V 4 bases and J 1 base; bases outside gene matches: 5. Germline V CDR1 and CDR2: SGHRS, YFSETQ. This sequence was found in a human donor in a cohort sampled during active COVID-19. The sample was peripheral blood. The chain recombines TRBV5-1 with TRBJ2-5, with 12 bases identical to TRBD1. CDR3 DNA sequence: TGCGCCAGCAGCCGGGGACAGGGGGCGGCCCAAGAGACCCAGTACTTC. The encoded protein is CASSRGQGAAQETQYF. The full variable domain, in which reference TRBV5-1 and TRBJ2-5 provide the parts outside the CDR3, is KAGVTQTPRYLIKTRGQQVTLSCSPISGHRSVSWYQQTPGQGLQFLFEYFSETQRNKGNFPGRFSGRQFSNSRSEMNVSTLELGDSALYLCASSRGQGAAQETQYFGPGTRLLVL.